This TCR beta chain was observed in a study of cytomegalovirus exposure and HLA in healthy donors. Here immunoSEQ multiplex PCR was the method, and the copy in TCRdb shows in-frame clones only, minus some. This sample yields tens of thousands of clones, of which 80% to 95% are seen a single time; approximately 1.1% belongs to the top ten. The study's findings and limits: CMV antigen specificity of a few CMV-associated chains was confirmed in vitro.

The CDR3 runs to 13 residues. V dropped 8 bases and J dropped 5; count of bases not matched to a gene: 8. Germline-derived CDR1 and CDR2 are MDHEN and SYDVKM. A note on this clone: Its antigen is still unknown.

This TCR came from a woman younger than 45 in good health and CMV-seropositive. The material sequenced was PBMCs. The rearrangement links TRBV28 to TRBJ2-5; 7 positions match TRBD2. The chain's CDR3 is CASGATGGETQYF. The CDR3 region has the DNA TGTGCCAGCGGAGCCACCGGGGGGGAGACCCAGTACTTC.